This is a list of T cell receptor beta chains from one sample in a study of shared T cell receptors in the human thymus. The protocol was immunoSEQ multiplex PCR, while the TCRdb copy is restricted to in-frame clones and leaves out a portion. Of hundreds of thousands of clones listed, around 87% are singletons. The same sample was also studied in work on human thymus T cells.

What was sequenced was thymocytes. The receptors were sampled from a boy less than two years old with a congenital heart defect. The CDR3 runs from the conserved cysteine through the conserved F or W. A D gene is named only where the DNA matches it firmly. Expanded clones are given a class, and other clones once, few, many or no size at all.

v_call	cdr3_length	d_call	clone_size	j_call	cdr3_aa	cdr3_nt
TRBV18	17	NA	few	TRBJ2-4	CASSPGTGGFGKNIQYF	TGTGCCAGCTCACCAGGGACCGGGGGTTTTGGCAAAAACATTCAGTACTTC
TRBV6-1	16	NA	NA	TRBJ2-2	CASSDNGGANTGELFF	TGTGCCAGCAGTGATAATGGCGGGGCGAACACCGGGGAGCTGTTTTTT
TRBV28	15	TRBD1	NA	TRBJ1-4	CASRTQGAANEKLFF	TGTGCCAGCAGGACACAGGGGGCGGCTAATGAAAAACTGTTTTTT
TRBV6-5	14	NA	NA	TRBJ2-5	CASSQRGAQETQYF	TGTGCCAGCAGTCAACGGGGGGCCCAAGAGACCCAGTACTTC
TRBV6-5	13	TRBD1	once	TRBJ1-1	CASSHEGQREAFF	TGTGCCAGCAGCCACGAGGGACAGCGTGAAGCTTTCTTT
TRBV9	15	NA	NA	TRBJ2-2	CASSVQAENTGELFF	TGTGCCAGCAGCGTCCAAGCGGAGAACACCGGGGAGCTGTTTTTT
TRBV28	14	NA	NA	TRBJ1-6	CATSFSGGFSPLHF	TGTGCCACCTCATTTTCGGGGGGCTTTTCACCCCTCCACTTT
TRBV6-5	16	TRBD2	NA	TRBJ2-5	CASSYPGTSGQETQYF	TGTGCCAGCAGTTACCCCGGGACTAGCGGCCAAGAGACCCAGTACTTC
TRBV19	14	TRBD2	NA	TRBJ2-7	CASSPSGNSYEQYF	TGTGCCAGTAGCCCCAGCGGGAACTCCTACGAGCAGTACTTC
TRBV5-6	13	NA	NA	TRBJ2-7	CASSSNERDEQYF	TGTGCCAGCAGCTCCAACGAGAGGGACGAGCAGTACTTC
TRBV9	12	TRBD1	NA	TRBJ1-2	CASSPTRGGYTF	TGTGCCAGCAGCCCAACCAGGGGGGGCTACACCTTC
TRBV6-6	16	NA	NA	TRBJ1-1	CASKANREGLNTEAFF	TGTGCCAGCAAAGCTAACAGGGAGGGTTTGAACACTGAAGCTTTCTTT
TRBV28	15	NA	NA	TRBJ1-4	CASSFYRATNEKLFF	TGTGCCAGCAGTTTTTACAGGGCGACTAATGAAAAACTGTTTTTT
TRBV6-5	16	NA	NA	TRBJ2-7	CASSYGRRGLPYEQYF	TGTGCCAGCAGTTACGGACGGAGGGGACTCCCCTACGAGCAGTACTTC
TRBV29-1	16	TRBD2	NA	TRBJ2-1	CSVGLGFQRDYNEQFF	TGCAGCGTTGGCCTTGGGTTCCAGCGGGACTACAATGAGCAGTTCTTC
TRBV2	14	NA	NA	TRBJ2-1	CASTLEGSYNEQFF	TGTGCCAGCACGCTGGAGGGGTCCTACAATGAGCAGTTCTTC
TRBV27	16	TRBD2	NA	TRBJ2-3	CASSLVAREPPDTQYF	TGTGCCAGCAGTTTAGTTGCGCGGGAGCCCCCAGATACGCAGTATTTT
TRBV9	14	NA	NA	TRBJ1-1	CASSSRVKNTEAFF	TGTGCCAGCAGCTCCCGGGTCAAAAACACTGAAGCTTTCTTT
TRBV7-9	15	NA	NA	TRBJ1-3	CASSLEEGPGNTIYF	TGTGCCAGCAGCCTGGAGGAGGGCCCTGGAAACACCATATATTTT
TRBV18	14	TRBD1	NA	TRBJ1-6	CASSPGTANSPLHF	TGTGCCAGCTCACCAGGGACAGCTAATTCACCCCTCCACTTT
TRBV4-3	15	NA	NA	TRBJ2-5	CASSQGRRPQETQYF	TGCGCCAGCAGCCAGGGTAGGAGGCCACAGGAGACCCAGTACTTC
TRBV2	16	TRBD1	NA	TRBJ2-5	CASSVRQGGNQETQYF	TGTGCCAGCAGTGTACGACAGGGGGGGAACCAAGAGACCCAGTACTTC
TRBV28	15	NA	NA	TRBJ1-2	CASSCASLANYGYTF	TGTGCCAGCAGTTGCGCGTCTCTAGCTAACTATGGCTACACCTTC
TRBV2	10	NA	few	TRBJ1-2	CAGGQTGYTF	TGTGCCGGCGGACAGACTGGCTACACCTTC
TRBV10-2	15	TRBD1	NA	TRBJ2-3	CASSHRDRTTDTQYF	TGCGCCAGCAGTCACCGGGACAGAACCACAGATACGCAGTATTTT
TRBV9	16	NA	once	TRBJ1-6	CASSVASGEANSPLHF	TGTGCCAGCAGCGTAGCTTCGGGAGAGGCGAATTCACCCCTCCACTTT
TRBV7-9	16	NA	NA	TRBJ1-5	CASSLGAGVSNQPQHF	TGTGCCAGCAGCTTAGGGGCGGGGGTTAGCAATCAGCCCCAGCATTTT
TRBV7-9	11	NA	NA	TRBJ1-1	CASSSDSGAFF	TGTGCCAGCAGCTCGGACTCGGGGGCTTTCTTT
TRBV28	15	TRBD2	NA	TRBJ2-5	CASSSGTSGKETQYF	TGTGCCAGCAGCTCCGGGACTAGTGGGAAAGAGACCCAGTACTTC
TRBV4-1	16	NA	NA	TRBJ1-1	CASSQDNQEENTEAFF	TGCGCCAGCAGCCAAGATAACCAGGAAGAGAACACTGAAGCTTTCTTT
TRBV9	15	TRBD1	once	TRBJ1-4	CASSRTGTGNEKLFF	TGTGCCAGCAGCCGAACCGGGACAGGGAATGAAAAACTGTTTTTT
TRBV7-2	14	NA	NA	TRBJ1-2	CASSLGRRFYGYTF	TGTGCCAGCAGCTTAGGGCGCAGGTTCTATGGCTACACCTTC
TRBV11-2	17	NA	NA	TRBJ1-3	CASSLGSPDSSGNTIYF	TGTGCCAGCAGCTTAGGTTCGCCGGACAGCTCTGGAAACACCATATATTTT
TRBV7-2	16	TRBD1	NA	TRBJ1-1	CASSLGDREVFAEAFF	TGTGCCAGCAGCTTAGGAGACAGGGAAGTGTTTGCTGAAGCTTTCTTT
TRBV6-5	16	TRBD2	NA	TRBJ2-7	CASSYGLTGGGSEQYF	TGTGCCAGCAGTTACGGTCTAACGGGCGGGGGTTCGGAGCAGTACTTC
TRBV29-1	17	TRBD2	NA	TRBJ2-1	CSVEDLTGGRVYNEQFF	TGCAGCGTTGAAGATCTAACTGGCGGGAGGGTCTACAATGAGCAGTTCTTC
TRBV15	14	NA	once	TRBJ2-2	CATTRGMNTGELFF	TGTGCCACCACAAGGGGGATGAACACCGGGGAGCTGTTTTTT
TRBV30	15	TRBD1	once	TRBJ2-2	CAWSAGTGDTGELFF	TGTGCCTGGAGTGCCGGGACAGGGGACACCGGGGAGCTGTTTTTT
TRBV5-1	19	TRBD2	NA	TRBJ2-7	CASREPGLAGGTVPYEQYF	TGCGCCAGCAGGGAACCGGGACTAGCGGGAGGGACCGTACCCTACGAGCAGTACTTC
TRBV28	15	TRBD1	NA	TRBJ1-5	CASSPRDRGRQPQHF	TGTGCCAGCAGTCCCCGGGACAGGGGGCGTCAGCCCCAGCATTTT